This is a list of T cell receptor beta chains from one sample in a study of human T cells and chemical hapten exposure. One entry per CDR3 protein results from TCRdb running MiXCR on the RACE reads. The table shows 42,000 or so distinct CDR3 sequences, with over 3.5% occurring only once. Sequences were derived from whole blood, sampled in connection with sensitization to the hapten diphenylcyclopropenone (DPC). The receptors were sampled from a man in his fifties with alopecia areata. Some clones in this sample may be carry-over from other donors' samples. CDR3s include the opening cysteine and the closing phenylalanine or tryptophan. Each record gives: D gene, J gene, clone size, V gene, CDR3 protein, CDR3 DNA. A D gene is named only where the DNA matches it firmly. The size entry is marked missing in some rows and otherwise reads once, few, many or a size class.

D: -; J: TRBJ2-3; size: few; V: TRBV7-2; CDR3: CANSGLSTDTQYF; DNA: TGTGCCAATTCCGGCTTGAGCACAGATACGCAGTATTTT
D: -; J: TRBJ1-5; size: -; V: TRBV19; CDR3: CASRTPREPQHF; DNA: TGTGCCAGTAGGACCCCCCGGGAGCCCCAGCATTTT
D: -; J: TRBJ1-1; size: many; V: TRBV5-5; CDR3: CASGTGMGTEAFF; DNA: TGTGCCAGCGGTACAGGGATGGGCACTGAAGCTTTCTTT
D: TRBD2; J: TRBJ2-1; size: many; V: TRBV6-2/TRBV6-3; CDR3: CASIKDSGSFEQFF; DNA: TGTGCCAGCATTAAGGATAGCGGGAGTTTTGAGCAGTTCTTC
D: TRBD1; J: TRBJ1-5; size: many; V: TRBV7-8; CDR3: CASSSRQGDQPQHF; DNA: TGTGCCAGCAGCTCTCGACAGGGCGATCAGCCCCAGCATTTT
D: -; J: TRBJ1-1; size: few; V: TRBV27; CDR3: CASSPVRQVEAFF; DNA: TGTGCCAGCAGCCCGGTGAGACAGGTTGAAGCTTTCTTT
D: TRBD2; J: TRBJ2-5; size: few; V: TRBV3-1; CDR3: CASSQPRGVQETQYF; DNA: TGTGCCAGCAGCCAGCCCCGGGGGGTCCAAGAGACCCAGTACTTC
D: -; J: TRBJ1-4; size: many; V: TRBV7-8; CDR3: CASSLAGTPRGEKLFF; DNA: TGTGCCAGCAGCTTAGCCGGGACGCCACGCGGTGAAAAACTGTTTTTT
D: TRBD2; J: TRBJ2-1; size: few; V: TRBV12-3/TRBV12-4; CDR3: CASSHGTSGRTSSYNEQFF; DNA: TGTGCCAGCAGCCACGGGACTAGCGGGAGGACAAGCTCCTACAATGAGCAGTTCTTC
D: TRBD1; J: TRBJ1-1; size: -; V: TRBV4-2; CDR3: CASSQEHDGTGPVNTEAFF; DNA: TGTGCCAGCAGCCAAGAACACGACGGGACAGGGCCCGTGAACACTGAAGCTTTCTTT
D: -; J: TRBJ2-1; size: many; V: TRBV10-3; CDR3: CAISESEGRNNEQFF; DNA: TGTGCCATCAGTGAGTCGGAGGGAAGGAACAATGAGCAGTTCTTC
D: -; J: TRBJ2-7; size: few; V: TRBV4-1; CDR3: CASSQEWRAEQYF; DNA: TGCGCCAGCAGCCAAGAGTGGAGAGCCGAGCAGTACTTC
D: TRBD2; J: TRBJ2-1; size: many; V: TRBV7-2; CDR3: CASSPRGGSYNEQFF; DNA: TGTGCCAGCAGCCCTCGGGGCGGGAGTTACAATGAGCAGTTCTTC
D: -; J: TRBJ1-2; size: few; V: TRBV10-3; CDR3: CAISGGPYGYTF; DNA: TGTGCCATCAGTGGGGGACCTTATGGCTACACCTTC
D: -; J: TRBJ2-1; size: many; V: TRBV15; CDR3: CATSPIRPTRLYEQFF; DNA: TGTGCCACCAGCCCCATCCGTCCTACTAGGCTATATGAGCAGTTCTTC
D: -; J: TRBJ1-4; size: many; V: TRBV20-1; CDR3: CSALGGPNEKLFF; DNA: TGCAGTGCTCTAGGGGGACCTAATGAAAAACTGTTTTTT
D: TRBD2; J: TRBJ2-1; size: many; V: TRBV4-1; CDR3: CASSQSGGRASYNEQFF; DNA: TGCGCCAGCAGCCAATCGGGCGGGAGGGCCTCTTACAATGAGCAGTTCTTC
D: TRBD1; J: TRBJ2-5; size: many; V: TRBV12-3/TRBV12-4; CDR3: CASSSTGGMETQYF; DNA: TGTGCCAGCAGTTCTACAGGGGGCATGGAGACCCAGTACTTC
D: -; J: TRBJ1-4; size: many; V: TRBV2; CDR3: CASSEYQGRSEKLFF; DNA: TGTGCCAGCAGTGAATATCAGGGGCGAAGTGAAAAACTGTTTTTT
D: -; J: TRBJ1-5; size: many; V: TRBV12-3/TRBV12-4; CDR3: CASTPLGNQPQHF; DNA: TGTGCCAGCACTCCCTTGGGCAATCAGCCCCAGCATTTT
D: -; J: TRBJ1-5; size: many; V: TRBV30; CDR3: CAWSKFWTEQNQPQHF; DNA: TGTGCCTGGAGTAAATTCTGGACAGAACAAAATCAGCCCCAGCATTTT
D: -; J: TRBJ1-3; size: many; V: TRBV10-3; CDR3: CAISQQGRSGNTIYF; DNA: TGTGCCATCAGCCAACAGGGCCGCTCTGGAAACACCATATATTTT
D: TRBD2; J: TRBJ2-5; size: many; V: TRBV6-5; CDR3: CASSYIGLAGKAETQYF; DNA: TGTGCCAGCAGTTACATCGGACTAGCGGGAAAGGCAGAGACCCAGTACTTC
D: -; J: TRBJ2-7; size: few; V: TRBV7-2; CDR3: CASSVSPSFYEQYF; DNA: TGTGCCAGCAGCGTAAGTCCGTCCTTTTACGAGCAGTACTTC
D: -; J: TRBJ1-2; size: -; V: TRBV29-1; CDR3: CSVDGGRHGYTF; DNA: TGCAGCGTTGATGGGGGGAGGCATGGCTACACCTTC
D: -; J: TRBJ1-6; size: many; V: TRBV7-9; CDR3: CASSFPNSPLHF; DNA: TGTGCCAGCAGCTTCCCTAATTCACCCCTCCACTTT
D: -; J: TRBJ2-7; size: few; V: TRBV19; CDR3: CASSIQLGAYEQYF; DNA: TGTGCCAGTAGTATACAGTTGGGAGCCTACGAGCAGTACTTC
D: TRBD1; J: TRBJ2-1; size: many; V: TRBV11-2; CDR3: CASSQRQGTEQFF; DNA: TGTGCCAGCAGCCAACGACAGGGCACTGAGCAGTTCTTC
D: -; J: TRBJ2-3; size: many; V: TRBV5-1; CDR3: CASSPGYITDTQYF; DNA: TGCGCCAGCAGCCCGGGTTATATCACAGATACGCAGTATTTT
D: -; J: TRBJ1-5; size: many; V: TRBV28; CDR3: CASSFHDGGGNQPQHF; DNA: TGTGCCAGCAGTTTCCATGACGGGGGGGGAAATCAGCCCCAGCATTTT
D: -; J: TRBJ2-7; size: many; V: TRBV2; CDR3: CASSASVYEQYF; DNA: TGTGCCAGCTCCGCTAGCGTCTACGAGCAGTACTTC
D: TRBD1; J: TRBJ1-6; size: many; V: TRBV30; CDR3: CAWILTGGISPLHF; DNA: TGTGCCTGGATCCTTACAGGGGGCATTTCACCCCTCCACTTT
D: TRBD1; J: TRBJ1-2; size: few; V: TRBV20-1; CDR3: CSARDLGQGDGYTF; DNA: TGCAGTGCTAGGGATCTGGGACAGGGAGATGGCTACACCTTC
D: TRBD2; J: TRBJ2-3; size: many; V: TRBV12-3/TRBV12-4; CDR3: CASSLTSGTGTDTQYF; DNA: TGTGCCAGCAGTTTAACTAGCGGGACGGGGACCGATACGCAGTATTTT
D: -; J: TRBJ2-3; size: many; V: TRBV12-3/TRBV12-4; CDR3: CASSLWAAGPTDTQYF; DNA: TGTGCCAGCAGTTTGTGGGCGGCGGGGCCGACAGATACGCAGTATTTT
D: TRBD1; J: TRBJ2-7; size: few; V: TRBV19; CDR3: CASSDRGDDEQYF; DNA: TGTGCCAGTAGTGACAGGGGGGATGACGAGCAGTACTTC
D: -; J: TRBJ2-7; size: many; V: TRBV10-3; CDR3: CAISESRSYEQYF; DNA: TGTGCCATCAGTGAGTCTCGGAGTTACGAGCAGTACTTC
D: TRBD2; J: TRBJ2-3; size: many; V: TRBV2; CDR3: CASTGRGADTQYF; DNA: TGTGCCAGCACGGGGAGGGGCGCAGATACGCAGTATTTT
D: TRBD1; J: TRBJ1-5; size: few; V: TRBV9; CDR3: CASSVDPGGDQPQHF; DNA: TGTGCCAGCAGCGTAGACCCAGGGGGCGATCAGCCCCAGCATTTT
D: -; J: TRBJ2-7; size: few; V: TRBV18; CDR3: CASSPGPYDEQYF; DNA: TGTGCCAGCTCACCCGGGCCTTACGACGAGCAGTACTTC
D: -; J: TRBJ1-2; size: many; V: TRBV30; CDR3: CARDNRNYGYTF; DNA: TGTGCCCGGGACAACCGAAACTATGGCTACACCTTC
D: -; J: TRBJ2-6; size: few; V: TRBV12-5; CDR3: CASGLVGGPAASSGANVLTF; DNA: TGTGCTAGTGGTTTGGTGGGGGGGCCCGCTGCCAGCTCTGGGGCCAACGTCCTGACTTTC